Listed here is a single T cell receptor (beta chain). Other DNA sequences of this sample code for an identical CDR3. Profiled with immunoSEQ multiplex PCR; TCRdb holds only in-frame clones, not every one. The sample shows over a million clones, just under 99% of them seen only once. The sample comes from a study of shared clonotypes between healthy human individuals. Looked up from germline, CDR1 is DFQATT and CDR2 is SNEGSKA (reference sequence). CDR3 length: 11 amino acids. With 4 bases removed from V and 7 bases from J, the gap between germline ends came to 10 bases. The clonotype was recovered from a man in his thirties or forties in good health. Sequencing was carried out using naive CD4+ T cells sorted from blood. The subset was: CD45RA+ positively selected. The chain is built from TRBV20-1 and TRBJ1-2; perhaps TRBD1 as D (5 bases). CDR3 bases: TGCAGTGCTACAGGGTTGGGTGGCTACACCTTC. As protein: CSATGLGGYTF.